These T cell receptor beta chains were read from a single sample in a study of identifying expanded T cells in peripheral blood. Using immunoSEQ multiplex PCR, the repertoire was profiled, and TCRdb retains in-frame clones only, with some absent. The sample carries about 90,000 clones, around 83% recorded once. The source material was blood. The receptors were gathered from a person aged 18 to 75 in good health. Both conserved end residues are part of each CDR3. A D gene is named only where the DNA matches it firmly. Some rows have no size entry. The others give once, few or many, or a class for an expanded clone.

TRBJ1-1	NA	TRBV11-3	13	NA	TGTGCCAGCAGCTTAAGGGAACAGTCGGAAGCTTTCTTT	CASSLREQSEAFF
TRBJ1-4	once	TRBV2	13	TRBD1	TGTGCCAGCAGGGGACAGGGAGAAGAAAAACTGTTTTTT	CASRGQGEEKLFF
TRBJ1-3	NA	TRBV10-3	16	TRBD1	TGTGCCATCAGGGCTGGACAGGGGGCATCTGGAAACACCATATATTTT	CAIRAGQGASGNTIYF
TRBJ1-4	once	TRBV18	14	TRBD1	TGTGCCAGCTCACTTGCGGGACAGGGGGAAAAACTGTTTTTT	CASSLAGQGEKLFF
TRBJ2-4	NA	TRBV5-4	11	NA	TGTGCCAGCAGCTTTGAAAACATTCAGTACTTC	CASSFENIQYF
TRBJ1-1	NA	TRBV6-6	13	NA	TGTGCCAGCACCAATCAAGGGAACACTGAAGCTTTCTTT	CASTNQGNTEAFF
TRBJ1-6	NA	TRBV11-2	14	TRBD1	TGTGCCAGCAGCCCGGGACAGGGTAGTTCACCCCTCCACTTT	CASSPGQGSSPLHF
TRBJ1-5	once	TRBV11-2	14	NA	TGTGCCAGCAGCTTACTCTTGGGAAATCAGCCCCAGCATTTT	CASSLLLGNQPQHF
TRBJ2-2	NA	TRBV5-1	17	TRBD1	TGCGCCAGCAGCTTGTTGCCTCCGGGACAGGGTTTCGGGGAGCTGTTTTTT	CASSLLPPGQGFGELFF
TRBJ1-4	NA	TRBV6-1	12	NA	TGTGCCAGCAGTGAAATAGGGGAAAAACTGTTTTTT	CASSEIGEKLFF
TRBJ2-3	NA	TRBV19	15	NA	TGTGCCAGTACCGAGGTGGGCAGCCGCACAGATACGCAGTATTTT	CASTEVGSRTDTQYF
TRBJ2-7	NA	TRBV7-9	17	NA	TGTGCCAGCAGCTTAGGGTATCTGGCAGCCATCTCCTACGAGCAGTACTTC	CASSLGYLAAISYEQYF
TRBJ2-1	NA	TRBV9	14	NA	TGTGCCAGCAGCCTCAGGGTGAAGCAAGGCGAGCAGTTCTTC	CASSLRVKQGEQFF
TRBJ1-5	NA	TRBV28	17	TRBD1	TGTGCCAGCATGGGAGGGGGCGATTTCTATAGCAATCAGCCCCAGCATTTT	CASMGGGDFYSNQPQHF
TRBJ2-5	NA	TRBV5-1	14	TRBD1	TGCGCCAGCAGCTTGGCAGGGGGCTTGGAGACCCAGTACTTC	CASSLAGGLETQYF
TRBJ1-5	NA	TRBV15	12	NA	TGTGCCACCAGGCTGGGGCCCGGGCCCCAGCATTTT	CATRLGPGPQHF
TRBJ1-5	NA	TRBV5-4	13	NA	TGTGCCAGCAGCTTGGGTGTCGGAGAGCCCCAGCATTTT	CASSLGVGEPQHF
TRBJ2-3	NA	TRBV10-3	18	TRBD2	TGTGCCATCAGAAGACAATCTAGCGGGGGTTCATACACAGATACGCAGTATTTT	CAIRRQSSGGSYTDTQYF
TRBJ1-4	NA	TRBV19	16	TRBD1	TGTGCCAGTAGGACGGACAGGGGGCGGACTAATGAAAAACTGTTTTTT	CASRTDRGRTNEKLFF
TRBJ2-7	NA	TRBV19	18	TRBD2	TGTGCCAGTAGTGGGGCCGGGACTAGCGGGGGGGCCCCCTACGAGCAGTACTTC	CASSGAGTSGGAPYEQYF
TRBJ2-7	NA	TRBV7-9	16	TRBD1	TGTGCCAGCAGCTTAGGGACCGGGACAGGGTCCTACGAGCAGTACTTC	CASSLGTGTGSYEQYF
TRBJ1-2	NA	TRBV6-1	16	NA	TGTGCCAGCAGTGAGTGGAGGGCGCTCCGGGGCGCTGGCTACACCTTC	CASSEWRALRGAGYTF
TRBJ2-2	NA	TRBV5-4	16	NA	TGTGCCAGCAGCTCATTACGGGGGACAAACACCGGGGAGCTGTTTTTT	CASSSLRGTNTGELFF
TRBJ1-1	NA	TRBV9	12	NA	TGTGCCAGCAGCGTAGGATCCGGGGCCGCTTTCTTT	CASSVGSGAAFF
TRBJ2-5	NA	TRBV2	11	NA	TGTGCCAGCAGTGTGGGGGAGACCCAGTACTTC	CASSVGETQYF
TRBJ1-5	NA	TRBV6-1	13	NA	TGTGCCAGCAGCCCGTATAGCAATCAGCCCCAGCATTTT	CASSPYSNQPQHF
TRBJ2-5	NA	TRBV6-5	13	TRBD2	TGTGCCAGCAGTTACCGGGAGGGGGAGACCCAGTACTTC	CASSYREGETQYF
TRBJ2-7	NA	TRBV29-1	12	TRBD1	TGCAGCGTTGTACAGGGGGCTGGGGAGCAGTACTTC	CSVVQGAGEQYF
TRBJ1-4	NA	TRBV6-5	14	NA	TGTGCCAGCAGACAGGAGGGGGGAAATGAAAAACTGTTTTTT	CASRQEGGNEKLFF
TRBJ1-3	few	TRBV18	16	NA	TGTGCCAGCTCACCCGGAGCGATTCGCTCTGGAAACACCATATATTTT	CASSPGAIRSGNTIYF
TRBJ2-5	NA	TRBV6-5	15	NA	TGTGCCAGCAGTTACTCGACCGGGGGAAGGGAGACCCAGTACTTC	CASSYSTGGRETQYF
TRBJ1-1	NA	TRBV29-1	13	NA	TGCAGCGTTGGCCGGCGGGGTGACACTGAAGCTTTCTTT	CSVGRRGDTEAFF
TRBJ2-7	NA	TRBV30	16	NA	TGTGCCTGGAGTAGACCTCCCGGGACGGCCTCCTACGAGCAGTACTTC	CAWSRPPGTASYEQYF
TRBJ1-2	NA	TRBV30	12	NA	TGTGCCTCGAACCAGGGAGGCTATGGCTACACCTTC	CASNQGGYGYTF
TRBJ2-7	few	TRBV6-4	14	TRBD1	TGTGCCAGCAAAGTAGGGCAGGGGGCCTACGAGCAGTACTTC	CASKVGQGAYEQYF
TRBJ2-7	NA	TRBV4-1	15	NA	TGCGCCAGCAGCCAAGGAGATGGGACTCGGATCGAGCAGTACTTC	CASSQGDGTRIEQYF